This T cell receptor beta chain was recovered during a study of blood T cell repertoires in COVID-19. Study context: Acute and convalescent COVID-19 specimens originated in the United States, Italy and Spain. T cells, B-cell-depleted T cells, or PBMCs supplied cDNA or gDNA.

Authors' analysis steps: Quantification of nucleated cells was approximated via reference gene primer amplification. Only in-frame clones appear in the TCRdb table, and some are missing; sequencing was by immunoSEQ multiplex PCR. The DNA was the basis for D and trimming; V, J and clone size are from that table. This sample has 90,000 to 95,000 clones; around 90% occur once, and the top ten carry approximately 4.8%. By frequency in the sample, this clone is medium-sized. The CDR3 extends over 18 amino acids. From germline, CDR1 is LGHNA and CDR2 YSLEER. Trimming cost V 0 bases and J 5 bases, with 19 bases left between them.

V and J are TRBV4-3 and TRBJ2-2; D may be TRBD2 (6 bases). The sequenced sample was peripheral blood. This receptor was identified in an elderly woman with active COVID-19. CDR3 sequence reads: CASSQDSLGGTLTGELFF. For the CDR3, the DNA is TGCGCCAGCAGCCAAGATTCATTGGGCGGGACCCTGACCGGGGAGCTGTTTTTT.